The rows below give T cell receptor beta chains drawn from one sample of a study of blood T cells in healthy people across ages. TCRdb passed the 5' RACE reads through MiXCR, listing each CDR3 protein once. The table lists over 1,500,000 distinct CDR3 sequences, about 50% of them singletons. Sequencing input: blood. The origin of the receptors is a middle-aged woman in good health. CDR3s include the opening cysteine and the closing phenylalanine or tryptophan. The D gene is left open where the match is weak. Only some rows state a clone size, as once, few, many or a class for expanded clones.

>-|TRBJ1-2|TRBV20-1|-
TGCAGTGCTAGCTCAACCGTGACAGCCAGCGGCTACACCTTC
CSASSTVTASGYTF
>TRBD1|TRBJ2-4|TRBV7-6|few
TGTGCCAGCAGCTTGGTCGCAGGGGGTGTAGGCAAAAACATTCAGTACTTC
CASSLVAGGVGKNIQYF
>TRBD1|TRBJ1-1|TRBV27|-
TGTGCCAGCACCTGGGGGACAGGACAGAACACTGAAGTTTTCTTT
CASTWGTGQNTEVFF
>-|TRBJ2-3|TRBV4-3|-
TGCGCCAGCAGCCAAAGATCTCAGGGGTCAGATACGCAGTATTTT
CASSQRSQGSDTQYF
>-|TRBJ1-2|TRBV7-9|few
TGTGCCAGCAGCTTAAGGGTTTCGGGGGACGGTGGCTACACCTTC
CASSLRVSGDGGYTF
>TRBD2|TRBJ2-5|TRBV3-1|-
TGTGCCAGCAGCCTTATGTGGGGGACTACTCAAGAGACCCAGTACTTC
CASSLMWGTTQETQYF
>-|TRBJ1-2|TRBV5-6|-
TGTGCCAGCAGCTTACGGAGACACATTAACTATGGCTACACCTTC
CASSLRRHINYGYTF
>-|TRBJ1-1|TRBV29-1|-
TGCAGCGTTGCTGATGGGCGGACTGAAGCTTTCTTT
CSVADGRTEAFF
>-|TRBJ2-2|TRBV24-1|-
TGTGCCACCAGTGATATCGGGGAGCTGTTTTTT
CATSDIGELFF
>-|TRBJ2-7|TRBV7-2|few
TGTGCCAGCAGCTGGACGGGGCGGACACCTGAGCAGTACTTC
CASSWTGRTPEQYF
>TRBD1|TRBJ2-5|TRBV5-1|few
TGCGCCAGCAGCTTGGCAAACAGGGGCAAAGAGACCCAGTACTTC
CASSLANRGKETQYF
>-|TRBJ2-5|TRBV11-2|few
TGTGCCAGCAGCTCCGGGGTCGGACGTTTGGGAGAGACCCAGTACTTC
CASSSGVGRLGETQYF
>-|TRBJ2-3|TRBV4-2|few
TGTGCCAGTTCTCTAGTCTCCACGAGCACAGATACGCAGTATTTT
CASSLVSTSTDTQYF
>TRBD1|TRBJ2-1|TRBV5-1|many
TGCGCCAGCAGAGGGGGCGGCAATGAGCAGTTCTTC
CASRGGGNEQFF
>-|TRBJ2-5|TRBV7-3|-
TGTGCCAGCAGCTTATCGGGGTTGGGCGCCGAGACCCAGTACTTC
CASSLSGLGAETQYF
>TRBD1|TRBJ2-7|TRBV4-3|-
TGCGCCAGCAGCCAAGACCGGGACAGGGATTTAGAGCAGTACTTC
CASSQDRDRDLEQYF
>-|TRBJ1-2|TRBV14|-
TGTGCCAGCAGCCGGGGGGTGGCTGGCTACACCTTC
CASSRGVAGYTF
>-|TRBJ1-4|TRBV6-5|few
TGTGCCAGCAGTTACTCGACCGGGAATGGTGAAAAACTGTTTTTT
CASSYSTGNGEKLFF
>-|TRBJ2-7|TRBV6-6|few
TGTGCCAGCAGAGAAGTGGGGGGCGCCACCTACGAGCAGTACTTC
CASREVGGATYEQYF
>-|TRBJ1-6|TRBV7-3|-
TGTGCCAGCAGTCGCGGTGGGAACTCCTATAATTCACCCCTCCACTTT
CASSRGGNSYNSPLHF
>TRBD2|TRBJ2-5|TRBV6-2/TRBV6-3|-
TGTGCCAGCACTCCGGGGGGGAACGAGGAGACCCAGTACTTC
CASTPGGNEETQYF
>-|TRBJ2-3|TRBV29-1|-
TGCAGCGTTGACACCGATAGCACAGATACGCGGTATTTT
CSVDTDSTDTRYF
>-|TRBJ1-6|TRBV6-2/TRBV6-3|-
TGTGTCAGCATCGAGGGGGGAACTTCACCCCTCCACTTT
CVSIEGGTSPLHF
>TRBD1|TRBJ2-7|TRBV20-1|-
TGCAGTGCTAGTCCCGGGACAGGCTACGAGCAGTACTTC
CSASPGTGYEQYF
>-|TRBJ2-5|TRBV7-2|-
TGTGCCAGCAGCCCCGGGATGGGAGAGACCCAGTACTTC
CASSPGMGETQYF
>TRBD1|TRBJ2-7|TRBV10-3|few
TGTGCCATCAGTGGGGGGACAGGGGTCTACGAGCAGTACTTC
CAISGGTGVYEQYF
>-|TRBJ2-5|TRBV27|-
TGTGCCAGCTCCCCTACTTGGGGCCAACAAGAGACCCAGTACTTC
CASSPTWGQQETQYF
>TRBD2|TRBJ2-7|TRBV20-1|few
TGCAGTGCCCCAACTCCTAGCGGGGGGGCGGACGAGCAGTACTTC
CSAPTPSGGADEQYF
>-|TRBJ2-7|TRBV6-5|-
TGTGCCAGCAGTTACCGAGTCGACAGGACCTACGAGCAGTACTTC
CASSYRVDRTYEQYF
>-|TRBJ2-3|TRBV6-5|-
TGTGCCAGCAGTTACCCGATATGGGCGACGGTTACAATGTTAGGAGATACGCAGTATTTT
CASSYPIWATVTMLGDTQYF
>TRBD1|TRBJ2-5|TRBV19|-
TGTGCCTCCGCGGCAGGGGGCCAAGAGACCCAGTACTTC
CASAAGGQETQYF
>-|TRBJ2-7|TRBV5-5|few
TGTGCCAGCAGCTTACGTGTTTCGGTCTACGAGCAGTACTTC
CASSLRVSVYEQYF
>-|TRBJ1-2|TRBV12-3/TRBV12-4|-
TGTGCCAGCAGTTTTCTCCAGGGAGGTAGGGATGGCTACACCTTC
CASSFLQGGRDGYTF
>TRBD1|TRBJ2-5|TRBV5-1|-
TGCGCCTGCAGCTTGGTCGGGCCCCGACAGGGAGAGACCCAGTACTTC
CACSLVGPRQGETQYF
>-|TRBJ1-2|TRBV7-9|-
TGTGCCAGCAGCTCCCAGAACAGGGCCCTTAACTATGGCTACACCTTC
CASSSQNRALNYGYTF
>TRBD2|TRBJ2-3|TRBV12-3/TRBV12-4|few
TGTGCCAGCAGTTCCCAAAACTTACTAGCGGGGGTGGCAGATACGCAGTATTTT
CASSSQNLLAGVADTQYF
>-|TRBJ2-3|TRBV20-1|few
TGCAGTGCTAGAGGGGATGTGGATACGCAGTATTTT
CSARGDVDTQYF
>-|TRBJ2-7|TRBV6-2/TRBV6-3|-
TGTGCCAGCAGTTACGGCGGGCAGAGACTCCGCTACGAGCAGTACTTC
CASSYGGQRLRYEQYF
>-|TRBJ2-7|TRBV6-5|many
TGTGCCAGCAGTTCAGAGGGCGGCGGTAACGAGCAGTACTTC
CASSSEGGGNEQYF
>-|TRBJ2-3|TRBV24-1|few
TGTGCCACCAGTGATACCCCCTTTTACACAGATACGCAGTATTTT
CATSDTPFYTDTQYF
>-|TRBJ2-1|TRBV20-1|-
TGCAGTGCTAGCCCCAGGGCGGGGTCCTACAATGAGCAGTTCTTC
CSASPRAGSYNEQFF
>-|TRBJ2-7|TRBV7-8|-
TGTGCCAGCAGCTTAGGCCCGACGCCCGACTACGAGCAGTACTTC
CASSLGPTPDYEQYF
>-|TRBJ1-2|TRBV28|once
TGTGCCAGCAAGAGCTCAGGAATAGAATCTAACTATGGCTACACCTTC
CASKSSGIESNYGYTF
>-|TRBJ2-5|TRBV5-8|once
TGTGCCAGCAGCTTGAGGCAGTACTTC
CASSLRQYF
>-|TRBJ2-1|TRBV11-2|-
TGTGCCAGCAGCTTATTTATGGGGGCGCAACTGCAGAACAATGAGCAGTTCTTC
CASSLFMGAQLQNNEQFF
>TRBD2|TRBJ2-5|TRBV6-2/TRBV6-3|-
TGTGCCAGCAGTTACGACCTACGGACTAGCGGGATTCAAGAGACCCAGTACTTC
CASSYDLRTSGIQETQYF
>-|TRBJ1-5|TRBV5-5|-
TGTGCCAGCAGCTCGATTGGAGGGGATAATCAGCCCCAGCATTTT
CASSSIGGDNQPQHF